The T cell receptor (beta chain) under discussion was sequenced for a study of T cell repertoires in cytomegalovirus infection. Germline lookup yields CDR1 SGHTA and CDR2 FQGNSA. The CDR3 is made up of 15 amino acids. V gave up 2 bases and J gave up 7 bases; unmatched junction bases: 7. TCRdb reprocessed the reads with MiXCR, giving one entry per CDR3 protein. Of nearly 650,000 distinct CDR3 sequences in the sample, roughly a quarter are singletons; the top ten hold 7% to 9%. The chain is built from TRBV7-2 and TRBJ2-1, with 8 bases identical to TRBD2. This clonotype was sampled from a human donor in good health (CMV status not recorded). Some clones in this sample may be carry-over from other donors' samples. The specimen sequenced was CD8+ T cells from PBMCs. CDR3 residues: CASSLNKRERNEQFF. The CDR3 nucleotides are TGTGCCAGCAGCTTAAATAAGCGGGAGAGAAATGAGCAGTTCTTC.